This record covers a single TCR beta chain. These data originate in a study of blood T cell repertoires in COVID-19. The CDR3 runs 16 residues. In germline, CDR1 is MDHEN, CDR2 SYDVKM. V gave up 7 bases and J gave up 2 bases; unmatched junction bases: 8. Clones were sequenced by immunoSEQ multiplex PCR, and TCRdb holds only the in-frame ones, with some missing. The table lists fewer than 200,000 clones, around 76% of them singletons, with 8.6% in the top ten. The chain links TRBV28 to TRBJ1-6; the match to TRBD1 covers 7 bases. Material: peripheral blood. This clonotype was obtained from a woman between 45 and 60 years old with active or convalescent COVID-19. This chain's CDR3 is CASTASGTAYNSPLHF. The CDR3 coding sequence is TGTGCCAGCACCGCCTCGGGGACAGCCTATAATTCACCCCTCCACTTT. Together with reference TRBV28 and TRBJ1-6, the CDR3 gives the full variable domain: DVKVTQSSRYLVKRTGEKVFLECVQDMDHENMFWYRQDPGLGLRLIYFSYDVKMKEKGDIPEGYSVSREKKERFSLILESASTNQTSMYLCASTASGTAYNSPLHFGNGTRLTVT.